These 30 T cell receptor beta chains were sequenced from one sample in a study of blood T cells in healthy people across ages (dated by TCRdb to about 2015). Library construction relied on 5' RACE. Sequencer: Illumina HiSeq 2500. A second PCR of roughly 6 to 12 cycles was run with a J-beta primer mix and a sample-barcoded 5' primer. TCRdb reworked the public reads: Q25 trimming with fastp, MiXCR clone assembly, productive beta chains retained. Under each unique CDR3 protein, matching rows form one entry showing the most common genes and DNA. For this sample there are more than 1,000,000 distinct CDR3 sequences; less than 25% appear just once. The top ten hold around 0.7% of the sample. In addition, the sample was reused for a study of T cells of mothers and their children.

Sequenced: blood. These receptors were taken from a girl aged 2 to 9 in good health.

The chain joins TRBV27 to TRBJ2-7; D unresolved. Germline CDR1 reads MNHEY; CDR2 reads SMNVEV (reference sequence). The ends were cut back, 3 bases at V and 2 bases at J, with 8 bases in the middle. This CDR3 has 13 residues. The DNA for the CDR3 is TGTGCCAGCAGTTTTCTGAACCCCTACGAGCAGTACTTC. Its translation: CASSFLNPYEQYF.

A few counts support this clonotype. DNA for the CDR3: TGTGCCAGCAGCCCCGAGCGGGCAACTAATGAAAAACTGTTTTTT. Translated, it gives CASSPERATNEKLFF. This chain uses TRBV7-2 with TRBJ1-4; D gene ambiguous. Per the germline V gene, CDR1 is SGHTA and CDR2 is FQGNSA. This CDR3 region has 15 residues. The V gene lost 5 bases and the J gene lost 0 bases, with 10 bases spanning the gap.

This clonotype was detected a few times. The chain has TRBV15 and TRBJ2-4, with 7 nucleotides matching TRBD2. CDR1 and CDR2 from the germline V gene are LNHNV and YYDKDF (reference sequence). The junction had 13 bases not matched to a gene; V was cut back by 8 bases and J by 9 bases. This CDR3 comprises 14 residues. CDR3 region: CATGGGPGGRIQYF. CDR3 sequence (DNA): TGTGCCACCGGAGGAGGGCCGGGGGGTCGCATTCAGTACTTC.

The CDR3 protein is CASSETGDPNTEAFF. In DNA, the CDR3 is TGTGCCAGCAGTGAAACAGGGGACCCTAACACTGAAGCTTTCTTT. The V and J genes are TRBV12-3 or TRBV12-4 and TRBJ1-1; 7 bases are shared with TRBD1. The CDR3 runs 15 residues. Losses at the gene ends were 5 bases for V and 2 bases for J; bases not matched to a gene: 8.

This rearrangement joins TRBV28 to TRBJ1-5; D remains unclear. CDR1 and CDR2 (germline): MDHEN, SYDVKM. V lost 10 bases, J lost 0 bases, and 13 bases lay in between. The CDR3 contains 14 residues. For the CDR3, the DNA is TGTGCCACTACCGACCGACTTAGCAATCAGCCCCAGCATTTT. This gives the protein CATTDRLSNQPQHF.

This clonotype was observed a few times. This rearrangement joins TRBV20-1 to TRBJ2-5; D is perhaps TRBD1 (5 bases). CDR3 length: 11 amino acids. Germline V lookup: CDR1 DFQATT, CDR2 SNEGSKA (reference sequence). V gave up 6 bases and J gave up 11 bases, with 16 bases separating them. The CDR3 nucleotides read TGCAGTGCAGGCCCAGGGTTGGAGCAGTACTTC. This gives the protein CSAGPGLEQYF.

In this sample, this clonotype turned up a few times. This rearrangement joins TRBV28 to TRBJ2-7; D unclear. Deletions cut 5 bases from V and 1 base from J, with 12 bases between. In germline, CDR1 is MDHEN, CDR2 SYDVKM. This CDR3 comprises 14 residues. CDR3 sequence reads: CASSPRTDSYEQYF. The CDR3 coding sequence is TGTGCCAGCAGTCCTCGGACGGATTCCTACGAGCAGTACTTC.

CDR3 protein: CASSLSWTYSPGNTIYF. The CDR3 nucleotides are TGTGCCAGCAGTCTGTCCTGGACTTATTCTCCTGGAAACACCATATATTTT. The chain combines TRBV6-4 with TRBJ1-3; D is ambiguous. The CDR3 sequence is 17 residues long. Germline CDR1 is MRHNA and CDR2 is SNTAGT. V was shortened by 5 bases and J by 2 bases, with 19 bases between the two germline ends.

This clonotype was seen once. An end of the junction differs from the germline gene, which may be a read error. The chain employs TRBV9 and TRBJ2-3; 7 bases match TRBD2. Germline assignment: CDR1 SGDLS and CDR2 YYNGEE. The length of the CDR3 is 14 residues. The CDR3 DNA follows: TGTGCCAGCAGCGGACGACTAGCTACAGCTACGCAGTATTTT. It is translated as CASSGRLATATQYF. The whole variable domain, filled in from reference TRBV9 and TRBJ2-3, reads DSGVTQTPKHLITATGQRVTLRCSPRSGDLSVYWYQQSLDQGLQFLIQYYNGEERAKGNILERFSAQQFPDLHSELNLSSLELGDSALYFCASSGRLATATQYFGPGTRLTVL.

This clonotype was seen a handful of times. The chain uses TRBV27 and TRBJ2-6; D is undetermined. The CDR3 covers 16 residues. CDR1 is MNHEY and CDR2 is SMNVEV in the germline V gene (reference sequence). Trimming removed 5 bases from V and 2 bases from J, with 13 bases in between. The CDR3 sequence is CASSHPGSPGANVLTF. DNA of the CDR3: TGTGCCAGCAGTCACCCGGGCTCCCCTGGGGCCAACGTCCTGACTTTC.

This sequence joins TRBV20-1 and TRBJ2-3, with 10 bases lining up with TRBD2. Per germline, CDR1 DFQATT and CDR2 SNEGSKA (reference sequence). This CDR3 spans 17 amino acids. After removal of 6 bases from V and 0 bases from J, the junction contained 12 bases not matched to a gene. CDR3 in amino acids: CSANAGTSASSTDTQYF. CDR3 bases: TGCAGTGCCAATGCCGGGACTAGCGCTTCTAGCACAGATACGCAGTATTTT.

This clonotype was detected only a few times. The chain links TRBV7-9 to TRBJ2-7; D not certain. Germline V gene lookup returns CDR1 SEHNR and CDR2 FQNEAQ (reference sequence). This CDR3 has 14 amino acids. V lost 5 bases and J 1 base, leaving 12 bases between the germline ends. CDR3 coding DNA: TGTGCCAGCAGCCGTCTAGAGGTTTCCTACGAGCAGTACTTC. This sequence encodes CASSRLEVSYEQYF.

This clonotype has only a few counts. V usage is TRBV7-6 and J usage is TRBJ2-5; D is unresolved. Trimming took 8 bases from V and 5 from J, leaving 24 bases between them. The germline V gene encodes CDR1 SGHVS and CDR2 FNYEAQ. CDR3 length: 16 residues. This chain's CDR3 is CASGSWPRASGETQYF. CDR3 nucleotides: TGTGCCAGCGGAAGTTGGCCCCGGGCGTCTGGGGAGACCCAGTACTTC.

Only a few counts were recorded for this clonotype. The V call is TRBV12-3 or TRBV12-4, the J call TRBJ2-7; 9 bases are shared with TRBD2. V was pared by 2 bases and J by 5 bases, with 7 bases of the junction left unmatched. CDR3 length: 15 amino acids. CDR3 nucleotide sequence: TGTGCCAGCAGTTTATTTGGCGGGGGGGCCGACGAGCAGTACTTC. The encoded protein is CASSLFGGGADEQYF.

This clonotype appeared a few times. J is TRBJ2-1 and V is TRBV5-1; tentatively, D is TRBD1 or TRBD2 (5 bases each). Trimming left V 3 bases short and J 12 bases short, with 19 bases between. The germline CDR1 and CDR2 sequences are SGHRS and YFSETQ. This CDR3 has 14 amino acids. The CDR3 loop is CASSWDDPGGWQFF. CDR3 coding DNA: TGCGCCAGCAGCTGGGACGATCCCGGTGGCTGGCAGTTCTTC.

V is TRBV5-1 and J is TRBJ1-1; 8 bases are a match to TRBD1. The CDR3 runs 14 residues. Germline loops: CDR1 SGHRS, CDR2 YFSETQ. V trimming: 4 bases; J trimming: 6 bases; junction bases outside the gene matches: 8. CDR3 in amino acids: CASSTSGGIAEAFF. CDR3 DNA: TGCGCCAGCAGCACGTCAGGGGGCATCGCTGAAGCTTTCTTT.

This clonotype has just a few counts. This sequence joins TRBV5-1 and TRBJ1-1, with 7 bases matching TRBD1. The V gene end was trimmed by 3 bases and the J gene end by 2 bases; junction bases not matched to a gene: 10. This CDR3 is built from 16 residues. Germline CDR1 reads SGHRS; CDR2 reads YFSETQ. As DNA, the CDR3 is TGCGCCAGCAGCTCATTCGTGGACAGGCCCAACACTGAAGCTTTCTTT. This codes for CASSSFVDRPNTEAFF.

The V call is TRBV29-1, the J call TRBJ2-7; D perhaps matches TRBD1 (5 bases). The CDR3 has 12 amino acids. Germline CDR1 is SQVTM and CDR2 is ANQGSEA. Trimming removed 4 bases from V and 5 bases from J, with 12 bases in between. In DNA form, the CDR3 reads TGCAGCGTTGTGTCAGGGTACGACGAGCAGTACTTC. Residues: CSVVSGYDEQYF.

V usage is TRBV4-2 and J usage is TRBJ2-2; D not certain. Germline CDR1 is LGHNA and CDR2 is YNFKEQ. Trimming pared 0 bases from V and 6 bases from J, leaving 8 bases between. This CDR3 has 14 residues. CDR3 sequence: CASSQDVGSGELFF. In DNA, the CDR3 is TGTGCCAGCAGCCAAGATGTAGGGTCCGGGGAGCTGTTTTTT.

The chain is built from TRBV20-1 and TRBJ1-6; possibly TRBD1 for D (5 bases). Germline V lookup: CDR1 DFQATT, CDR2 SNEGSKA (reference sequence). The CDR3 covers 12 residues. V gave up 0 bases and J gave up 10 bases, with 7 bases separating them. CDR3 DNA sequence: TGCAGTGCTAGAGACGGGGGGTCACCCCTCCACTTT. Translated: CSARDGGSPLHF.

V and J are TRBV12-3 or TRBV12-4 and TRBJ1-1, with TRBD1 matching 9 bases. Unmatched junction bases numbered 13, after V lost 7 bases and J lost 1 base. This CDR3 contains 17 residues. CDR3 DNA sequence: TGTGCCAGCACCCTACTACCCGGGGACAGGGAGAACACTGAAGCTTTCTTT. This translates into CASTLLPGDRENTEAFF.

This chain joins TRBV27 and TRBJ2-1; TRBD1 or TRBD2 may be the D gene (5 bases each). The CDR3 has 18 residues. CDR1 is MNHEY, CDR2 SMNVEV, per germline (reference sequence). With 4 bases removed from V and 5 bases from J, the gap between germline ends came to 24 bases. The CDR3 region is CASSSTLSLGLGHNEQFF. The CDR3 DNA sequence: TGTGCCAGCAGTTCCACTCTCTCACTAGGCTTGGGACACAATGAGCAGTTCTTC.

This clonotype showed up just a few times. The chain employs TRBV5-1 and TRBJ1-3; D call uncertain. V gave up 4 bases and J gave up 0 bases, with 14 bases separating them. CDR3 length equals 16 residues. Germline CDR1 SGHRS, CDR2 YFSETQ. Here the CDR3 DNA reads TGCGCCAGCAGCCTGGCCGGGAGCCTCTCTGGAAACACCATATATTTT. Protein product: CASSLAGSLSGNTIYF.

The genes are TRBV15 and TRBJ2-7, with D perhaps TRBD1 or TRBD2 (7 bases each). Germline CDR1 LNHNV, CDR2 YYDKDF (reference sequence). The CDR3 length is 15 residues. Deletions cut 4 bases from V and 3 bases from J, with 16 bases between. Written as DNA, the CDR3 is TGTGCCACCAGCAAGGGGAGGGGGCAGAGCTACGAGCAGTACTTC. Translated: CATSKGRGQSYEQYF.

This clonotype showed up just a few times. The V gene is TRBV7-2, the J gene TRBJ2-1, with D uncertain. The germline gives CDR1 SGHTA, CDR2 FQGNSA. The CDR3 covers 15 residues. Trimming removed 5 bases from V and 4 bases from J, with 15 bases in between. The CDR3 DNA is TGTGCCAGCAGCCCCGACGGGTGGATGTACAATGAGCAGTTCTTC. This translates into CASSPDGWMYNEQFF.

In its sample, this clonotype was seen once. This chain connects TRBV27 to TRBJ2-5; D may correspond to TRBD1 or TRBD2 (5 bases each). Trimming left V 10 bases short and J 5 bases short, with 32 bases between. The CDR3 loop spans 18 amino acids. Germline V CDR1 and CDR2: MNHEY, SMNVEV (reference sequence). The CDR3 DNA follows: TGTGCCACCAGGTCTAGCCACCTCGGCTATCAGGGAACGGAGACCCAGTACTTC. Amino acids: CATRSSHLGYQGTETQYF.

This clonotype was counted a few times. The chain is built from TRBV19 and TRBJ2-1; 7 bases match TRBD2. The closer fit of TRBJ2-7 to the DNA end suggests the J call may be wrong. The CDR3 consists of 15 residues. Germline V gives CDR1 LNHDA, CDR2 SQIVND (reference sequence). For the CDR3, the DNA is TGTGCCAGTAGTCCCCTTAGGGAGGGGAGGTACGAGCAGTACTTC. Its translation: CASSPLREGRYEQYF.

The chain has TRBV24-1 and TRBJ2-3; D is perhaps TRBD2 (5 bases). V dropped 4 bases and J dropped 4 bases, with 23 bases sitting between them. The CDR3 contains 18 residues. Germline V CDR1 and CDR2: KGHDR, SFDVKD. The CDR3 protein is CATSDRDLQRGLADTQYF. In DNA, the CDR3 is TGTGCCACCAGTGACCGCGACCTACAGAGAGGGTTGGCAGATACGCAGTATTTT.

The rearrangement joins TRBV29-1 to TRBJ1-1, with D maybe TRBD1 (5 bases). This CDR3 region has 13 residues. CDR1 and CDR2 (germline): SQVTM, ANQGSEA. V lost 0 bases to trimming and J lost 6 bases, with 11 bases between them. The CDR3 DNA reads TGCAGCGTTGAAGATGTGGGGGATTCTGAAGCTTTCTTT. Protein product: CSVEDVGDSEAFF.

Only a few counts were recorded for this clonotype. The chain is built from TRBV5-1 and TRBJ2-5; 10 bases are shared with TRBD2. The trim removed 2 bases at V and 1 base at J, leaving 8 bases unmatched. Germline lookup yields CDR1 SGHRS and CDR2 YFSETQ. CDR3 size: 17 residues. The CDR3 sequence is CASSLLSVAGGQETQYF. The CDR3 DNA follows: TGCGCCAGCAGCTTACTTTCAGTAGCGGGGGGCCAAGAGACCCAGTACTTC.